This record covers a single T cell receptor beta chain. The data are from a study of T cell changes during pregnancy in multiple sclerosis. The germline V gene encodes CDR1 SGHTA and CDR2 FQGTGA. Trimming pared 2 bases from V and 5 bases from J, leaving 16 bases between. The CDR3 has 16 amino acids. The protocol was immunoSEQ multiplex PCR, while the TCRdb copy is restricted to in-frame clones and leaves out a portion. The sample shows about 77,000 clones, 90% to 95% of them seen only once. The chain combines TRBV7-3 with TRBJ2-1, with D possibly matching TRBD1 (7 bases). This clonotype originated in a female donor in good health, enrolled as a control in a pregnancy study. The sequencing here drew on peripheral blood, taken after pregnancy. The CDR3 DNA sequence: TGTGCCAGCAGCTTAGGAGGGGCCAGGGGGGACAATGAGCAGTTCTTC. Its translation is CASSLGGARGDNEQFF. Variable domain in full (rest from reference TRBV7-3 and TRBJ2-1): GAGVSQTPSNKVTEKGKYVELRCDPISGHTALYWYRQSLGQGPEFLIYFQGTGAADDSGLPNDRFFAVRPEGSVSTLKIQRTERGDSAVYLCASSLGGARGDNEQFFGPGTRLTVL.